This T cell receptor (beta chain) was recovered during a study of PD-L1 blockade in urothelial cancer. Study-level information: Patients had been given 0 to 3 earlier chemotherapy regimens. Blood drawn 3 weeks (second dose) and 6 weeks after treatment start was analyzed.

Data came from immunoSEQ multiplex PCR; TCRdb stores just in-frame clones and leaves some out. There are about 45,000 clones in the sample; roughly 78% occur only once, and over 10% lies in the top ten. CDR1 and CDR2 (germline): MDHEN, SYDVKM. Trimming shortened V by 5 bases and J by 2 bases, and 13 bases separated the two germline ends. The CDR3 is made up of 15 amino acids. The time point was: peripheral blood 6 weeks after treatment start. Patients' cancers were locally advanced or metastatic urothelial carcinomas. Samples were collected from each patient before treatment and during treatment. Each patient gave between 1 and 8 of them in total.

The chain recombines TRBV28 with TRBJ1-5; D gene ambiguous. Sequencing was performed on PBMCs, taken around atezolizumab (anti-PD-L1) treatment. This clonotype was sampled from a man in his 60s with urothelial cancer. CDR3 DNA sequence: TGTGCCAGCAGTCCACCGGACGGGGGCAATCAGCCCCAGCATTTT. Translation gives CASSPPDGGNQPQHF.